This T cell receptor (beta chain) was identified in a study of T cells after yellow fever vaccination (dated by TCRdb to the late 2010s). Background for the entire study: The SMART-Seq v4 Ultra Low Input RNA kit was used to prepare libraries from fractions with low cell numbers. To follow T-cell clones before and after primary and booster YFV17D yellow fever vaccination, bulk TCR alpha and beta repertoires were sequenced over time. Two healthy male donors made up the cohort, one aged 18 to 30 years and the other aged 30 to 40 years. Blood was drawn at multiple timepoints before and after primary and secondary immunization, with bulk PBMC replicates and cell subsets isolated.

The paper as a whole reports these results and caveats: The study included only a couple of donors, which limits how far the findings can be generalized. After the booster, most clones that had expanded after primary vaccination were detected again (around 96% of CD4 and roughly nine tenths of CD8), suggesting broad maintenance of memory. The secondary T-cell response was found to be weaker but faster than the primary response, with a peak reached on day 5 rather than on day 15. A small share of clonotypes was detected in both CD4 and CD8 compartments, with the overlap likely arising from convergent recombination. FACS-sorted repertoires could contain abundant contaminating clonotypes from the bulk population, so computational filtering was required.

TCR cDNA was made using 5'RACE template switching, a step that added a universal primer site and unique molecular identifiers. Priming for cDNA synthesis came from both the TCR alpha and TCR beta constant segments. Library amplification involved two PCR steps, and the second step added sample barcodes and sequencing adapters. Libraries were sequenced on Illumina HiSeq 2500 (2x100 bp) or NovaSeq (2x150 bp). In the source study's methods: Reads were demultiplexed and collapsed into UMI consensus sequences with MIGEC, and V(D)J alignment was performed with MiXCR. Using edgeR on replicate PBMC samples, clonotypes were called vaccine-responding if FDR was below 0.01 and the log2 fold change was above 5 up to day 15. Each bulk clonotype was labeled CD4 or CD8 based on which sequenced repertoire, CD4 or CD8, contained the clonotype at higher abundance. TCRdb reworked the public reads: Q25 trimming with fastp, MiXCR clone assembly, productive beta chains retained. Duplicate CDR3 protein sequences are folded into a single record with the most common DNA and genes. The V and J calls reflect TCRdb's pipeline rather than the authors' work. The sample data list hundreds of thousands of distinct CDR3 sequences, and 8.5% to 9% of these were observed just once. Of the sample, about 20% is held by the ten largest clones.

A distance of 14 bases separates the germline ends of V and J, which lose 1 base and 7 bases respectively. Spanning cysteine to phenylalanine, the CDR3 consists of 14 amino acids. Only the CDR3 part of the read is kept: 42 bases, read in frame from the first base. From the germline V gene, CDR1 is SGHRS and CDR2 is YFSETQ. Ten or more counts support this clonotype. This clone's antigen is unknown. Per-nucleotide qualities are absent, and no much larger clonotype sits a single base away. This specimen's treatment or condition label, interpreted: live attenuated yellow fever vaccine strain. At each blood-draw timepoint, two biological replicates of bulk PBMCs were collected. PBMCs were isolated from peripheral blood using a standard Ficoll-Paque protocol. TriZol was used to extract RNA from bulk PBMCs, CD4 and CD8 fractions, and dextramer-positive and dextramer-negative fractions.

This chain is built from TRBV5-1 and TRBJ1-2, with no D gene named confidently. The sequencing here drew on PBMCs, taken on the day of the first yellow fever vaccination. This clonotype was sampled from a man between 18 and 35 years old who received the YFV17D yellow fever vaccine. At the DNA level, the sequence is TGCGCCAGCAGCTTGAGTCAGGCGGGCGGTGGCTACACCTTC. Its coded protein is CASSLSQAGGGYTF.